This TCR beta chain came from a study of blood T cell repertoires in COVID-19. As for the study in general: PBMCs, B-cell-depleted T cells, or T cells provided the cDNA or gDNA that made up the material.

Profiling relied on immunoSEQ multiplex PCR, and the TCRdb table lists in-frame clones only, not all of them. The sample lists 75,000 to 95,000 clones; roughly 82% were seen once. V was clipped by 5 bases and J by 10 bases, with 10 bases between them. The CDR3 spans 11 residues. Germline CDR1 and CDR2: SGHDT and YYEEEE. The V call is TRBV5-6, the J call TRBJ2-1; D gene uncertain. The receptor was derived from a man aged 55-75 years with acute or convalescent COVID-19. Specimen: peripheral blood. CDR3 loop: CASSSSGEQFF. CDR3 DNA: TGTGCCAGCAGTTCCTCTGGCGAGCAGTTCTTC. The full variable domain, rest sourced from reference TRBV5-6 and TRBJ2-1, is DAGVTQSPTHLIKTRGQQVTLRCSPKSGHDTVSWYQQALGQGPQFIFQYYEEEERQRGNFPDRFSGHQFPNYSSELNVNALLLGDSALYLCASSSSGEQFFGPGTRLTVL.